This paragraph reports one T cell receptor beta chain. At least ten counts were recorded for this clonotype. No antigen is known for it. Base quality data are lacking; no much larger clone is found one base away. These data originate in a study of T cells in Graves' hyperthyroidism and ophthalmopathy (dated by TCRdb to the late 2010s). Regarding the research as a whole: Peripheral blood was sampled at the time of initial diagnosis, prior to any treatment. A discovery cohort of approximately 97 patients, approximately 44 with Graves' ophthalmopathy and more than 55 with stable Graves' hyperthyroidism, was used to find distinguishing TCR V-J signatures. The study also compared thyroid tissue and blood T-cell repertoires from more than 5 Graves' hyperthyroidism patients. The paper reports TCR Vbeta CDR3 sequencing of some 140 peripheral blood samples: around 45 ophthalmopathy, under 85 hyperthyroidism and 17 progressor patients. Once sampling was done, hyperthyroidism patients were given methimazole at a starting dose of 30 mg daily, whereas ophthalmopathy patients were given high-dose intravenous methylprednisolone. Prospective prediction of ophthalmopathy was tested in an independent validation cohort of 18 to 20 hyperthyroidism patients and 15 to 17 patients who later progressed to ophthalmopathy. The 100 discovery patients were randomly split 7:3 into training and test sets. The full study reports these points: In validation, the model predicted progression to ophthalmopathy a median of roughly 6.1 months before onset, with about 64% sensitivity and around 76% specificity. No statistical method was used to set the sample size in advance, and investigators knew the group allocation. A model built on a 13 V-J signature distinguished ophthalmopathy from stable hyperthyroidism, reaching about 88% sensitivity and under 84% specificity in cross-validation and 80%/75% in testing. Blood samples also contained most of the expanded thyroid clonotypes (frequency above 0.001), which suggests that blood repertoires may reflect thyroid immune responses.

Stable Graves' hyperthyroidism was defined as the absence of progression to ophthalmopathy over 18 months of follow-up. Hyperthyroidism patients were newly diagnosed, had a disease duration of under 2 months, and were aged 18 to 65 years. Patients with uncontrolled infections, other autoimmune diseases, pregnancy or lactation were excluded. Diagnoses relied on clinical symptoms, serum thyroxine and TRAb, thyroid ultrasound and orbital computed tomography. Ficoll-Paque density gradient centrifugation was used to isolate PBMCs from around 10 ml of fresh peripheral blood. Trizol reagent was used to extract total RNA, and RNA quality was then checked on an Agilent 2100 Bioanalyzer. V sheds 4 bases and J sheds 3 bases, leaving 11 bases between their ends. The CDR3 sequence holds 14 residues, the cysteine and phenylalanine included. The only DNA kept is the CDR3, 42 bases in frame from the first base. The germline V gene yields MDHEN for CDR1 and SYDVKM for CDR2.

The TCR beta CDR3 regions were amplified from RNA transcripts. The first round of RT-PCR for the TCR CDR3 was performed with the HTBI primer set and the Qiagen OneStep RT-PCR kit. A second multiplex PCR round built the libraries, followed by size selection and purification. Sequencing of the libraries was done on an Illumina HiSeq2000 using paired-end 100 bp reads. On the study's bioinformatics: Raw data were processed with SOAPnuke, discarding reads with adapters, uncalled bases, mean Phred below 15, or no exact constant-primer or identifier match. High-quality paired reads were merged with COPE v1.2.5, and unique nucleotide sequences were defined as clonotypes. Clonotypes were aligned to IMGT TRBV, TRBD and TRBJ reference segments using MiTCR v1.1. Analysis was restricted to V-J combinations with a frequency above 0.0001, which covered about 99% of repertoires. The TCS score was defined as the ratio of F50 (clonal expansion) to E x V (chaos), calculated using BLOSUM62-based TCRdist between CDR3 peptides within each V-J. Welch's t-statistics and random forest reduced just over 500 V-J features to 13, which were used in a naive Bayes classifier (R e1071). Clones were called with MiXCR by TCRdb after fastp trimmed the public reads at Q25, and only in-frame beta chains were retained. A single entry per CDR3 protein holds the most common genes and DNA from its merged rows. The V and J calls and clone size come from TCRdb's table, not from the authors' own analysis. The sample yields hundreds of thousands of distinct CDR3 sequences; roughly 15% were counted once. The ten largest clones capture about 10% of the sample.

This receptor was taken from a woman under 30 with Graves' hyperthyroidism. The rearrangement combines TRBV28 with TRBJ2-3, with no confident D gene call. Input material: blood. The sequenced DNA is TGTGCCAGCAGTTCACCGGATTGGACAGATACGCAGTATTTT. This is translated as CASSSPDWTDTQYF.